The 26 T cell receptor beta chains given below trace back to one sample, sequenced in a study of blood T cell repertoires in COVID-19. Clones were read by immunoSEQ multiplex PCR, and TCRdb kept only the in-frame ones, dropping some. Altogether about 160,000 clones are present, 65% to 80% being singletons, with the ten largest covering 7% to 10%. Specimen: peripheral blood. All receptors come from a man aged 60-69 years with acute or convalescent COVID-19.

The V call is TRBV28, the J call TRBJ1-5; 11 bases fit TRBD1. Germline V lookup: CDR1 MDHEN, CDR2 SYDVKM. V lost 3 bases, J lost 7 bases, and 2 bases stayed unmatched. The CDR3 is 14 amino acids. The CDR3 protein is CASSLDRGLQPQHF. CDR3 nucleotides: TGTGCCAGCAGTTTGGACAGGGGGCTCCAGCCCCAGCATTTT.

The chain is built from TRBV11-2 and TRBJ2-1; a possible D gene is TRBD2 (5 bases). CDR1 SGHAT and CDR2 FQNNGV come from the germline V gene. V shed 0 bases and J shed 5 bases, with 11 bases lying between them. The CDR3 runs to 15 residues. CDR3 sequence: CASSLELDGNNEQFF. CDR3 nucleotide sequence: TGTGCCAGCAGCTTAGAACTGGACGGGAACAATGAGCAGTTCTTC.

V usage is TRBV4-3 and J usage is TRBJ2-2; 7 positions agree with TRBD1. Germline-derived CDR1 and CDR2 are LGHNA and YSLEER. This CDR3 spans 15 amino acids. V shed 0 bases, J shed 12 bases, and the junction held 10 bases outside the gene matches. CDR3 protein: CASSQDQDRPLKLFF. Written as DNA, the CDR3 is TGCGCCAGCAGCCAAGATCAGGACAGGCCATTGAAGCTGTTTTTT.

The chain employs TRBV6-6 and TRBJ2-7; 9 positions match TRBD1. Unmatched junction bases numbered 12, after V lost 7 bases and J lost 5 bases. The CDR3 has 15 residues. Germline values: CDR1 MNHNY, CDR2 SVGAGI (reference sequence). The CDR3 spells CASIESGTGINEQYF. The DNA of the CDR3 is TGTGCCAGCATAGAATCCGGGACAGGGATCAACGAGCAGTACTTC.

This clone was picked up one time. The V gene is TRBV9, the J gene TRBJ2-5, with TRBD1 matching 7 bases. CDR1 and CDR2 (germline): SGDLS, YYNGEE. This CDR3 comprises 14 residues. J lost 1 base, V lost 0 bases, and 0 bases had no gene match. The CDR3 DNA reads as TGTGCCAGCAGCGTAGGGGACAGCCAAGAGACCCAGTACTTC. This encodes CASSVGDSQETQYF. The full variable domain, in which reference TRBV9 and TRBJ2-5 provide the parts outside the CDR3, is DSGVTQTPKHLITATGQRVTLRCSPRSGDLSVYWYQQSLDQGLQFLIQYYNGEERAKGNILERFSAQQFPDLHSELNLSSLELGDSALYFCASSVGDSQETQYFGPGTRLLVL.

The chain couples TRBV19 to TRBJ1-2; TRBD1 matches at 9 bases. J gave up 10 bases and V 6 bases, and 9 bases lay outside the gene matches. The CDR3 is made up of 13 amino acids. CDR1 and CDR2 from the germline V gene are LNHDA and SQIVND (reference sequence). CDR3 DNA sequence: TGTGCCAGTAGGCTGGAGGGGACAGGGTACTACACCTTC. It encodes CASRLEGTGYYTF.

V is TRBV7-8 and J is TRBJ2-1; possible D gene TRBD2, 6 bases. Germline loops: CDR1 SGHVS, CDR2 FQNEAQ. The ends were cut back, 6 bases at V and 7 bases at J, with 28 bases in the middle. CDR3 length: 18 amino acids. For the CDR3, the DNA is TGTGCCAGCAGTCCACGACTTGGAGGGACCCGTGAAACTAATGAGCAGTTCTTC. Amino acid sequence: CASSPRLGGTRETNEQFF.

This chain joins TRBV5-4 and TRBJ2-3; TRBD1 matches 8 bases. From germline, CDR1 is SGHNT and CDR2 YYREEE (reference sequence). V was pared by 0 bases and J by 6 bases, with 6 bases of the junction left unmatched. The CDR3 runs 15 residues. The CDR3 bases are TGTGCCAGCAGCTTGGGTCAGGGGGCATCCGATACGCAGTATTTT. Its protein product is CASSLGQGASDTQYF.

The V call is TRBV19, the J call TRBJ2-3; D uncertain. V lost 4 bases and J lost 0, with 8 bases in between. The CDR3 runs 14 residues. Germline CDR1 is LNHDA and CDR2 is SQIVND (reference sequence). The CDR3 is CASSRTYSTDTQYF. The CDR3, as DNA: TGTGCCAGTAGTAGAACTTATAGCACAGATACGCAGTATTTT.

V is TRBV7-2 and J is TRBJ1-5; D is possibly TRBD1 (6 bases). The germline V gene has CDR1 SGHTA and CDR2 FQGNSA. The CDR3 is 15 amino acids. V dropped 4 bases and J dropped 4 bases, with 14 bases sitting between them. The CDR3 DNA reads as TGTGCCAGCAGCTCGCAGACAGGTGGTAATCAGCCCCAGCATTTT. Translating it yields CASSSQTGGNQPQHF.

This clone has only one observation. The chain couples TRBV19 to TRBJ2-3; possibly TRBD2 for D (6 bases). V shed 4 bases and J shed 1 base, with 15 bases lying between them. Per the germline V gene, CDR1 is LNHDA and CDR2 is SQIVND (reference sequence). The CDR3 runs to 16 residues. The CDR3 DNA reads TGTGCCAGTAGTACCCGGGTGGCTAGCGGCACAGATACGCAGTATTTT. Translated, it gives CASSTRVASGTDTQYF.

Concerning this clone: Other DNA sequences in the sample encode the same CDR3. This chain joins TRBV19 and TRBJ1-2, with 11 bases that match TRBD1. This CDR3 has 16 amino acids. Germline trimming cut 0 bases from V and 3 bases from J; bases unmatched to any gene: 3. Germline values: CDR1 LNHDA, CDR2 SQIVND (reference sequence). The CDR3 region is CASSIDWTGGDYGYTF. The CDR3, as DNA: TGTGCCAGTAGTATAGACTGGACAGGGGGCGACTATGGCTACACCTTC.

The chain combines TRBV27 with TRBJ1-2; no clear D. Germline V gene lookup returns CDR1 MNHEY and CDR2 SMNVEV (reference sequence). With 0 bases removed from V and 3 bases from J, the gap between germline ends came to 8 bases. This CDR3 comprises 14 residues. The CDR3 DNA reads as TGTGCCAGCAGTTTATCGGGCCAGTACTATGGCTACACCTTC. Translated: CASSLSGQYYGYTF.

This chain connects TRBV7-2 to TRBJ1-2; a possible D gene is TRBD1 (6 bases). V was shortened by 0 bases and J by 2 bases, with 7 bases between the two germline ends. The CDR3 is 14 amino acids. CDR1 is SGHTA and CDR2 is FQGNSA in the germline V gene. The CDR3 sequence: CASSLAQGNYGYTF. The DNA for the CDR3 is TGTGCCAGCAGCTTAGCACAGGGCAACTATGGCTACACCTTC.

The chain combines TRBV10-1 with TRBJ2-3; D is possibly TRBD2 (5 bases). V was trimmed by 8 bases and J by 7 bases, leaving 13 bases between them. CDR1 is WNHNN, CDR2 SYGVQD, per germline (reference sequence). The CDR3 consists of 12 residues. CDR3 coding DNA: TGCGCCAGCTCGGGGTCTGGTAATACGCAGTATTTT. Protein product: CASSGSGNTQYF.

The V gene is TRBV4-1, the J gene TRBJ1-6, with D perhaps matching TRBD1 (6 bases). The CDR3 is 18 residues long. In germline, CDR1 is MGHRA, CDR2 YSYEKL. V was trimmed by 7 bases and J by 7 bases, leaving 26 bases between them. In DNA form, the CDR3 reads TGCGCCAGCACCAAGACAGGAGTGTCCGTGGGGCCGAATTCACCCCTCCACTTT. It encodes CASTKTGVSVGPNSPLHF.

V gene TRBV11-3 combines with J gene TRBJ2-6; tentatively, D is TRBD1 (5 bases). From germline, CDR1 is SGHNT and CDR2 YENEEA. This CDR3 region has 17 residues. The V and J ends lost 1 base and 2 bases respectively, with 12 bases between them. This chain's CDR3 is CASSLGAGSAGANVLTF. The CDR3 bases are TGTGCCAGCAGCTTAGGGGCAGGGTCGGCTGGGGCCAACGTCCTGACTTTC.

The gene calls are TRBV29-1 and TRBJ2-3, with D possibly being TRBD2 (6 bases). The CDR3 is made up of 14 amino acids. With 4 bases removed from V and 3 bases from J, the gap between germline ends came to 14 bases. CDR1 and CDR2 from the germline V gene are SQVTM and ANQGSEA. The CDR3 loop is CSVGEAGRTDTQYF. For the CDR3, the DNA is TGCAGCGTTGGGGAGGCAGGGAGGACAGATACGCAGTATTTT.

This chain uses TRBV4-1 with TRBJ1-3; 8 positions match TRBD1. CDR3 length equals 15 residues. The V gene's germline CDR1 is MGHRA and CDR2 YSYEKL. The V segment lost 2 bases and the J segment 2 bases; nucleotides outside the gene matches: 2. In DNA, the CDR3 is TGCGCCAGCAGCCAACCGGACAGGGCTGGAAACACCATATATTTT. It is translated as CASSQPDRAGNTIYF.

V usage is TRBV2 and J usage is TRBJ2-6, with TRBD1 identical over 8 bases. This CDR3 has 15 residues. The V gene's germline CDR1 is SNHLY and CDR2 FYNNEI. The V gene end was trimmed by 6 bases and the J gene end by 2 bases; junction bases not matched to a gene: 3. The CDR3 region has the DNA TGTGCCAGCAGGGACAGGGTTGCTGGGGCCAACGTCCTGACTTTC. Translated, it gives CASRDRVAGANVLTF.

The rearrangement joins TRBV7-2 to TRBJ2-3, with 7 bases identical to TRBD2. Germline lookup yields CDR1 SGHTA and CDR2 FQGNSA. After removal of 1 base from V and 5 bases from J, the junction contained 3 bases not matched to a gene. The CDR3 covers 14 residues. CDR3 in amino acids: CASSLGDYLDTQYF. CDR3 bases: TGTGCCAGCAGCTTAGGGGACTACCTAGATACGCAGTATTTT.

The chain employs TRBV19 and TRBJ2-7; 7 bases agree with TRBD1. V gave up 3 bases and J gave up 3 bases; unmatched junction bases: 5. Germline CDR1 reads LNHDA; CDR2 reads SQIVND (reference sequence). The length of the CDR3 is 14 residues. DNA of the CDR3: TGTGCCAGTAGTATTCAGGGGGAATACTACGAGCAGTACTTC. Protein product: CASSIQGEYYEQYF. Looking up the rest from reference TRBV19 and TRBJ2-7 gives the full variable domain: DGGITQSPKYLFRKEGQNVTLSCEQNLNHDAMYWYRQDPGQGLRLIYYSQIVNDFQKGDIAEGYSVSREKKESFPLTVTSAQKNPTAFYLCASSIQGEYYEQYFGPGTRLTVT.

This clone was seen a handful of times. V is TRBV20-1 and J is TRBJ2-1; D might be TRBD1 (5 bases). The CDR3 runs to 12 residues. The V end was cut by 3 bases, the J end by 6 bases, with 9 bases between. Germline values: CDR1 DFQATT, CDR2 SNEGSKA (reference sequence). The CDR3 is CSASAGLNEQFF. The CDR3 DNA sequence: TGCAGTGCTAGTGCAGGGCTCAATGAGCAGTTCTTC.

This chain's CDR3 is CASSLWNQGEKLFF. The CDR3, as DNA: TGTGCCAGCAGCTTATGGAACCAGGGTGAAAAACTGTTTTTT. The genes are TRBV11-2 and TRBJ1-4; the D gene is possibly TRBD1 (5 bases). Germline V lookup: CDR1 SGHAT, CDR2 FQNNGV. This CDR3 is built from 14 residues. The V end lost 2 bases, the J end lost 7 bases, and 11 bases lay between the germline ends.

The rearrangement uses TRBV9 and TRBJ2-6; 7 bases fit TRBD1. The CDR3 consists of 21 residues. V lost 2 bases, J lost 0 bases, and 17 bases stayed unmatched. In germline, CDR1 is SGDLS, CDR2 YYNGEE. CDR3 sequence: CASSVSRFRDSPLSGANVLTF. CDR3 coding DNA: TGTGCCAGCAGCGTCTCTCGATTCCGGGACAGTCCTCTCTCTGGGGCCAACGTCCTGACTTTC.

This chain links TRBV7-2 with TRBJ1-3; D is uncertain. This CDR3 region has 14 residues. Germline CDR1 and CDR2: SGHTA and FQGNSA. V was shortened by 1 base and J by 4 bases, with 8 bases between the two germline ends. CDR3 nucleotide sequence: TGTGCCAGCAGCTTAGGGGCCACGGGAAACACCATATATTTT. Protein: CASSLGATGNTIYF.